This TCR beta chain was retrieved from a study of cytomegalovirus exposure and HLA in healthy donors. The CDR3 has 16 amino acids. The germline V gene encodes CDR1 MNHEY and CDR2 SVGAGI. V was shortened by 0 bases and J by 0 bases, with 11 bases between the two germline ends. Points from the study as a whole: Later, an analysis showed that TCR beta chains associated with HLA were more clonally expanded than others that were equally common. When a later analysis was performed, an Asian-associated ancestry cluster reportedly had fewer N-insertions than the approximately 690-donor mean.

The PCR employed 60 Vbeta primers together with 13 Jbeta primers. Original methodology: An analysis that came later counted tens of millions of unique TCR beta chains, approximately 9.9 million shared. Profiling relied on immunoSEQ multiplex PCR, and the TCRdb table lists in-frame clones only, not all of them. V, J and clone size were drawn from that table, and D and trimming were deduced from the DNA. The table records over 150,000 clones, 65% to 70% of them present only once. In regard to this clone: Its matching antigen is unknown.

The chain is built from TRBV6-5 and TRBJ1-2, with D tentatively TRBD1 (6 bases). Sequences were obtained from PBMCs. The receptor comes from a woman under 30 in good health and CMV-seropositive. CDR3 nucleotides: TGTGCCAGCAGTTACTCGAGGGGGGGGGCTAACTATGGCTACACCTTC. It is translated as CASSYSRGGANYGYTF.